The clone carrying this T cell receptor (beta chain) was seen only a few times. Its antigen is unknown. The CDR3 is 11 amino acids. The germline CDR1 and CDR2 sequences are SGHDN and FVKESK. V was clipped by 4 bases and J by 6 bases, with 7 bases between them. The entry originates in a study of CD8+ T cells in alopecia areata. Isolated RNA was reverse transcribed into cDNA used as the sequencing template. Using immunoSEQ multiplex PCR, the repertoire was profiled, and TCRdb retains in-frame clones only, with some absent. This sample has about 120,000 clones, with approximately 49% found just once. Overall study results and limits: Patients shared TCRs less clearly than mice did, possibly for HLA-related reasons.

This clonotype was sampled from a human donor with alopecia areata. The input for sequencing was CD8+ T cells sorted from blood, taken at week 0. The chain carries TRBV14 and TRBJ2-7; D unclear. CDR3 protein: CASSLGREQYF. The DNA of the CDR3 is TGTGCCAGCAGCCTTGGACGCGAGCAGTACTTC.